This record concerns one T cell receptor beta chain sequence. Its antigen is still unknown. The sample is drawn from a study of beta chain features in type 1 diabetes. Study-wide results and limits: Researchers could not determine here whether HLA type influences TCRB rearrangement. Shorter TCRB CDR3s, moderately but significantly so, were found in Type 1 diabetes patients in all four CD4+ subsets.

Expressed TCRB transcripts were sequenced after all isolated RNA was converted to cDNA. Reads from naive, central memory and regulatory T cell samples averaged approximately 3.7 million. Repertoires were generated with immunoSEQ multiplex PCR, while TCRdb's copy carries only in-frame clones and drops some. The data contain 150,000 or so clones, roughly 9.3% of them seen just once; the ten biggest clones take up 0.65%. The length of the CDR3 is 17 residues. Germline lookup yields CDR1 SGHAT and CDR2 FQNNGV. V dropped 4 bases and J dropped 4; count of bases not matched to a gene: 12. Sequencing used central memory CD4+ T cells from blood. The sequence was obtained from a woman between 35 and 50 years old in good health. The chain recombines TRBV11-2 with TRBJ2-7, with 11 bases aligning to TRBD2. The CDR3 DNA is TGTGCCAGCAGCTCACGACTCGTTGTAGCGGGGGGGTACGAGCAGTACTTC. This gives the protein CASSSRLVVAGGYEQYF.